This T cell receptor beta chain comes out of a study of CD8 T cells in Susac syndrome. Notes on the study in general: The authors acknowledged that their TCR sequencing and HLA analysis involved a relatively small number of individuals.

Notes on this clonotype: The antigen is undetermined.

The T cells that were sequenced for TCR beta were CD8+ and CD4+ cells from blood. Through negative isolation, CD4+ and CD8+ T cells were obtained, while TEMRA cells were enriched using FACS. This CDR3 has 15 amino acids. CDR1 and CDR2 (germline): SGDLS, YYNGEE. V lost 2 bases to trimming and J lost 13 bases; unmatched junction nucleotides: 8. RNA totalling about 0.45 to 1 ug underwent reverse transcription with random hexamers. An immunoSEQ multiplex PCR generated amplified TCR beta CDR3 products spanning 54 Vbeta and 13 Jbeta. Using its own MiXCR run on the immunoSEQ multiplex PCR reads, TCRdb lists one record per CDR3 protein. The sample carries more than 250,000 distinct CDR3 sequences, just over 90% recorded once.

This chain joins TRBV9 and TRBJ1-6, with 11 bases that match TRBD1. The clonotype was recovered from a human donor with multiple sclerosis. What was sequenced was CD4+ T cells from PBMCs. CDR3 in amino acids: CASSVADRGQGPLHF. The CDR3 DNA follows: TGTGCCAGCAGCGTGGCGGACAGGGGGCAGGGGCCCCTCCACTTT.